This entry lists 27 T cell receptor beta chains sequenced from one sample in a study of blood T cells in healthy people across ages. The second PCR ran about 6 to 11 cycles with a sample-barcoded 5' primer and J-beta primers. TCRdb re-called the 5' RACE reads with MiXCR, one entry per CDR3 protein. The table has 1.8 million or so distinct CDR3 sequences, roughly two fifths seen once. Sequencing input: blood. The receptor source for this set is a human donor in good health.

This clonotype has at least ten counts. The chain has TRBV27 and TRBJ2-7; 11 nucleotides align to TRBD1. V dropped 2 bases and J dropped 3; count of bases not matched to a gene: 3. This CDR3 contains 15 residues. The germline V gene encodes CDR1 MNHEY and CDR2 SMNVEV (reference sequence). The CDR3 loop reads CASSLIGTGGYEQYF. The DNA of the CDR3 is TGTGCCAGCAGTTTAATCGGGACAGGGGGCTACGAGCAGTACTTC.

This clonotype occurred many times. The chain recombines TRBV24-1 with TRBJ2-4; 7 positions agree with TRBD1. CDR1 is KGHDR, CDR2 SFDVKD, per germline. The V gene end was trimmed by 3 bases and the J gene end by 3 bases; junction bases not matched to a gene: 10. The CDR3 length is 17 residues. This chain's CDR3 is CATSDPQQGLGKNIQYF. The CDR3 region has the DNA TGTGCCACCAGTGATCCTCAACAGGGGCTTGGCAAAAACATTCAGTACTTC.

In this sample, this clonotype turned up a few times. V and J are TRBV15 and TRBJ1-4; tentative D call: TRBD1 (5 bases). The CDR3 length is 14 residues. Trimming pared 4 bases from V and 3 bases from J, leaving 9 bases between. The V gene's germline CDR1 is LNHNV and CDR2 YYDKDF (reference sequence). In DNA, the CDR3 is TGTGCCACCAGCAACAGGCGAGCTAATGAAAAACTGTTTTTT. Its protein is CATSNRRANEKLFF.

V is TRBV4-2 and J is TRBJ2-1, with 7 nucleotides matching TRBD1. Germline V CDR1 and CDR2: LGHNA, YNFKEQ. The CDR3 has 15 residues. Losses at the gene ends were 6 bases for V and 7 bases for J; bases not matched to a gene: 12. This CDR3 reads CASSQQGTGRNEQFF. For the CDR3, the DNA is TGTGCCAGCAGTCAACAGGGGACGGGGCGGAATGAGCAGTTCTTC.

The chain employs TRBV12-3 or TRBV12-4 and TRBJ1-5; no definite D call. The CDR3 is made up of 13 amino acids. Trimming left V 1 base short and J 8 bases short, with 9 bases between. CDR3 residues: CASSLGSGEPQHF. Here the CDR3 DNA reads TGTGCCAGCAGTTTAGGCAGTGGGGAGCCCCAGCATTTT.

This sequence joins TRBV2 and TRBJ2-1, with 9 bases that match TRBD2. V was clipped by 2 bases and J by 9 bases; unmatched bases: 8. Germline CDR1 and CDR2: SNHLY and FYNNEI. This CDR3 has 15 residues. CDR3 protein: CASSETLAGLVEQFF. The DNA of the CDR3 is TGTGCCAGCAGTGAAACGCTAGCGGGGTTAGTTGAGCAGTTCTTC. The whole variable domain, filled in from reference TRBV2 and TRBJ2-1, reads EPEVTQTPSHQVTQMGQEVILRCVPISNHLYFYWYRQILGQKVEFLVSFYNNEISEKSEIFDDQFSVERPDGSNFTLKIRSTKLEDSAMYFCASSETLAGLVEQFFGPGTRLTVL.

J is TRBJ1-3 and V is TRBV20-1; 8 bases fit TRBD1. Germline V lookup: CDR1 DFQATT, CDR2 SNEGSKA (reference sequence). After removal of 0 bases from V and 2 bases from J, the junction contained 3 bases not matched to a gene. This CDR3 is 15 amino acids long. Here the CDR3 DNA reads TGCAGTGCTAGAGATTCCAGGGGGCCTGGAAACACCATATATTTT. As protein: CSARDSRGPGNTIYF.

This chain connects TRBV13 to TRBJ2-3; D may be TRBD2 (6 bases). The CDR3 has 16 amino acids. The V gene lost 0 bases and the J gene lost 8 bases, with 18 bases spanning the gap. CDR1 and CDR2 (germline): PRHDT, FYEKMQ (reference sequence). CDR3 coding DNA: TGTGCCAGCAGCTTAGGGGACTACTCAATTTCGGGTACGCAGTATTTT. It codes for CASSLGDYSISGTQYF.

CDR3 residues: CASSYSNSRNEQFF. The CDR3 DNA is TGTGCCAGCAGTTACTCGAACAGTCGCAATGAGCAGTTCTTC. The chain recombines TRBV6-6 with TRBJ2-1; D call uncertain. V was clipped by 0 bases and J by 6 bases, with 9 bases between them. The germline V gene has CDR1 MNHNY and CDR2 SVGAGI (reference sequence). This CDR3 region has 14 residues.

CDR3 amino acids: CASTRRFSQETQYF. The CDR3 bases are TGTGCCAGCACCCGGCGTTTTAGCCAAGAGACCCAGTACTTC. The rearrangement joins TRBV6-2 or TRBV6-3 to TRBJ2-5, with unresolved D. The CDR3 is made up of 14 amino acids. Germline lookup yields CDR1 MNHEY and CDR2 SVGEGT. The ends were cut back, 7 bases at V and 1 base at J, with 13 bases in the middle.

The V call is TRBV3-1, the J call TRBJ2-7; 9 bases are shared with TRBD1. The junction had 9 bases not matched to a gene; V was cut back by 4 bases and J by 5 bases. The V gene's germline CDR1 is LGHDT and CDR2 YNNKEL (reference sequence). CDR3 size: 15 residues. CDR3 bases: TGTGCCAGCAGCCTATGGGACAGGGAACAGAACGAGCAGTACTTC. Its translation is CASSLWDREQNEQYF.

The chain has TRBV5-6 and TRBJ2-1; a possible D gene is TRBD2 (5 bases). V was shortened by 0 bases and J by 0 bases, with 10 bases between the two germline ends. The CDR3 sequence is 16 residues long. CDR1 and CDR2 from the germline V gene are SGHDT and YYEEEE. CDR3: CASSLVDYRSYNEQFF. Here the CDR3 DNA reads TGTGCCAGCAGCTTGGTCGACTACCGCTCCTACAATGAGCAGTTCTTC.

The CDR3: CASSEAYLEYF. In DNA, the CDR3 is TGTGCCAGCAGTGAAGCGTATCTGGAGTACTTC. The chain couples TRBV2 to TRBJ2-5; the D is unclear. The V end was cut by 0 bases, the J end by 12 bases, with 8 bases between. Germline lookup yields CDR1 SNHLY and CDR2 FYNNEI. The CDR3 extends over 11 amino acids.

On this clonotype: The germline gene is not matched at one end of the junction; a read error may be the cause. The chain couples TRBV11-2 to TRBJ2-1, with 8 bases identical to TRBD1. The CDR3 consists of 16 residues. Germline V gene sequence: CDR1 SGHAT, CDR2 FQNNGV. CDR3 sequence reads: CAISPYGQGPYNEQFF. CDR3 bases: TGTGCCATCAGCCCATACGGACAGGGACCATACAATGAGCAGTTCTTC.

This chain uses TRBV16 with TRBJ1-2; D remains unclear. The V end lost 0 bases, the J end lost 4 bases, and 3 bases lay between the germline ends. There are 12 residues in the CDR3. Germline CDR1 reads KGHSY; CDR2 reads FQNENV. CDR3 residues: CASSQSPYGYTF. The CDR3, as DNA: TGTGCCAGCAGCCAATCACCCTATGGCTACACCTTC.

This clonotype was counted between two and nine times. This chain connects TRBV28 to TRBJ2-4; D gene ambiguous. This CDR3 contains 14 residues. Trimming took 1 base from V and 8 from J, leaving 12 bases between them. Germline V gene lookup returns CDR1 MDHEN and CDR2 SYDVKM. The DNA for the CDR3 is TGTGCCAGCAGTTTATCCGGGCGGCTAGACATTCAGTACTTC. It encodes CASSLSGRLDIQYF.

The rearrangement joins TRBV10-3 to TRBJ2-7; the match to TRBD1 covers 8 bases. The CDR3 totals 15 residues. Unmatched junction bases numbered 7, after V lost 4 bases and J lost 2 bases. Germline CDR1 reads ENHRY; CDR2 reads SYGVKD. CDR3 loop: CAISVGQGVAYEQYF. The DNA for the CDR3 is TGTGCCATCAGTGTAGGACAGGGTGTAGCCTACGAGCAGTACTTC.

This clonotype was observed at least ten times. V usage is TRBV7-6 and J usage is TRBJ2-7; possibly TRBD2 for D (7 bases). Per germline, CDR1 SGHVS and CDR2 FNYEAQ. The CDR3 has 15 residues. The V gene lost 4 bases and the J gene lost 3 bases, with 16 bases spanning the gap. CDR3 sequence reads: CASSSPGGLSYEQYF. CDR3 in DNA: TGTGCCAGCAGCTCGCCCGGGGGGCTAAGCTACGAGCAGTACTTC.

As to this clonotype: The junction departs from germline at one end; a sequencing error may be responsible. The V gene is TRBV7-9, the J gene TRBJ1-2, with D perhaps matching TRBD1 (5 bases). This CDR3 has 13 amino acids. Per the germline V gene, CDR1 is SEHNR and CDR2 is FQNEAQ (reference sequence). The CDR3 DNA sequence: TGTGCCAGCAGCGTAGGCCCAGGGTATGGTTACACCTTC. Translated: CASSVGPGYGYTF.

In its sample, this clonotype was seen a few times. The chain couples TRBV6-6 to TRBJ1-1; D is ambiguous. The CDR3 is 13 residues long. In germline, CDR1 is MNHNY, CDR2 SVGAGI (reference sequence). The ends were cut back, 7 bases at V and 1 base at J, with 10 bases in the middle. In DNA, the CDR3 is TGTGCCAGCAAAGACGATGGGAACACTGAAGCTTTCTTT. Translated: CASKDDGNTEAFF.

The chain uses TRBV14 and TRBJ2-4; D is perhaps TRBD1 or TRBD2 (6 bases each). This CDR3 is built from 15 residues. The V end was cut by 5 bases, the J end by 6 bases, with 17 bases between. The germline V gene has CDR1 SGHDN and CDR2 FVKESK. Written as DNA, the CDR3 is TGTGCCAGCAGCGGGGGGACATCCTATCCAAACATTCAGTACTTC. Translating it yields CASSGGTSYPNIQYF.

About this clonotype itself: This sequence may be a read error, since a much larger clone differs from it by one base. CDR3 DNA sequence: TGTGCCTGCAGCTTAGGAGTGGGGAACTATGGCTACACCTTC. The encoded protein is CACSLGVGNYGYTF. This chain uses TRBV7-2 with TRBJ1-2, with D unresolved. Germline-derived CDR1 and CDR2 are SGHTA and FQGNSA. This CDR3 spans 14 amino acids.

This chain links TRBV5-5 with TRBJ1-1, with 8 bases lining up with TRBD1. J gave up 6 bases and V 4 bases, and 20 bases lay outside the gene matches. The CDR3 length is 18 residues. Germline assignment: CDR1 SGHKS and CDR2 YYEKEE (reference sequence). The CDR3 coding sequence is TGTGCCAGCAGCCCGCGAAGGACAGGGATAAGGGTAGGATCTGAAGCTTTCTTT. Translated, it gives CASSPRRTGIRVGSEAFF. Full variable domain (outside the CDR3, taken from reference TRBV5-5 and TRBJ1-1): DAGVTQSPTHLIKTRGQQVTLRCSPISGHKSVSWYQQVLGQGPQFIFQYYEKEERGRGNFPDRFSARQFPNYSSELNVNALLLGDSALYLCASSPRRTGIRVGSEAFFGQGTRLTVV.

The CDR3 region has the DNA TGTGCCAGCAGCTTAGATAGGGTCAGGGGAGAAGGGGTGGGCAATGAGCAGTTCTTC. This translates into CASSLDRVRGEGVGNEQFF. This chain uses TRBV7-8 with TRBJ2-1; possibly TRBD1 for D (6 bases). Germline-derived CDR1 and CDR2 are SGHVS and FQNEAQ. CDR3 length: 19 residues. The V gene lost 1 base and the J gene lost 6 bases, with 25 bases spanning the gap.

This clonotype was found a few times. The rearrangement links TRBV5-1 to TRBJ1-2; 9 positions agree with TRBD1. The length of the CDR3 is 14 residues. CDR1 and CDR2 (germline): SGHRS, YFSETQ. Trimming took 5 bases from V and 6 from J; bases not matched to a gene: 8. The CDR3 sequence is CASRPAQGADGYTF. CDR3 sequence (DNA): TGCGCCAGCAGACCCGCACAGGGGGCAGATGGCTACACCTTC.

This clonotype was picked up one time. The rearrangement uses TRBV4-2 and TRBJ2-5; D is ambiguous. The DNA end lines up better with TRBJ2-1; the J call may be wrong. The CDR3 is 15 residues long. CDR1 LGHNA and CDR2 YNFKEQ come from the germline V gene. CDR3 DNA: TGTGCCAGCAGCCAAGATTCCAGTCCTGGAGAGACCCAGTTCTTC. It yields the protein CASSQDSSPGETQFF.

The chain employs TRBV30 and TRBJ1-1; no clear D gene. Trimming left V 3 bases short and J 1 base short, with 9 bases between. This CDR3 has 13 amino acids. Germline assignment: CDR1 GTSNPN and CDR2 SVGIG (reference sequence). CDR3 in amino acids: CAWRQLSNTEAFF. For the CDR3, the DNA is TGTGCCTGGAGGCAACTGTCGAACACTGAAGCTTTCTTT.